Listed here are 29 T cell receptor beta chains from one sample, sequenced in a study of cytomegalovirus exposure and HLA in healthy donors. PCR used 60 Vbeta primers and 13 Jbeta primers. Using immunoSEQ multiplex PCR, the repertoire was profiled, and TCRdb retains in-frame clones only, with some absent. In the table there are 150,000 to 200,000 clones, around four fifths of which are singletons. What was sequenced was PBMCs. These TCRs come from a woman aged 18 to 35 in good health and CMV-seronegative.

This clone has more than one count but fewer than ten. This chain joins TRBV28 and TRBJ2-1, with 11 bases fitting TRBD2. Losses at the gene ends were 1 base for V and 9 bases for J; bases not matched to a gene: 11. The length of the CDR3 is 17 residues. Germline loops: CDR1 MDHEN, CDR2 SYDVKM. The CDR3 region is CASSLYSGSGRAREQFF. The DNA for the CDR3 is TGTGCCAGCAGTTTATACTCGGGTAGCGGGAGGGCACGTGAGCAGTTCTTC.

The rearrangement joins TRBV6-5 to TRBJ1-2; tentative D call: TRBD1 (5 bases). Per germline, CDR1 MNHEY and CDR2 SVGAGI. The CDR3 covers 15 residues. The ends were cut back, 6 bases at V and 0 bases at J, with 14 bases in the middle. The CDR3 DNA reads as TGTGCCAGCAGCGACAGTCCCGCCTCTAACTATGGCTACACCTTC. Translated: CASSDSPASNYGYTF.

The chain combines TRBV7-2 with TRBJ2-3, with D possibly being TRBD2 (6 bases). This CDR3 comprises 16 residues. Germline loops: CDR1 SGHTA, CDR2 FQGNSA. Deletions cut 3 bases from V and 0 bases from J, with 13 bases between. The CDR3 spells CASSLRSGPSTDTQYF. In DNA form, the CDR3 reads TGTGCCAGCAGCTTGAGGAGCGGGCCCAGCACAGATACGCAGTATTTT.

The J gene is TRBJ1-1, the V gene TRBV28, with 7 bases lining up with TRBD1. With V trimmed by 6 bases and J by 3 bases, 10 bases remained unmatched. This CDR3 region has 15 residues. CDR1 is MDHEN, CDR2 SYDVKM, per germline. The CDR3 DNA reads TGTGCCAGCAGCACCGGCAGGGGGATGGACACTGAAGCTTTCTTT. This translates into CASSTGRGMDTEAFF.

This chain connects TRBV7-8 to TRBJ1-5; no clear D gene. Trimming left V 1 base short and J 0 bases short, with 13 bases between. This CDR3 spans 17 amino acids. The germline CDR1 and CDR2 sequences are SGHVS and FQNEAQ. CDR3 nucleotides: TGTGCCAGCAGCTTAGTCGGACTGACTCATAGCAATCAGCCCCAGCATTTT. Amino acid sequence: CASSLVGLTHSNQPQHF. The full variable domain, rest sourced from reference TRBV7-8 and TRBJ1-5, is GAGVSQSPRYKVAKRGQDVALRCDPISGHVSLFWYQQALGQGPEFLTYFQNEAQLDKSGLPSDRFFAERPEGSVSTLKIQRTQQEDSAVYLCASSLVGLTHSNQPQHFGDGTRLSIL.

The chain uses TRBV9 and TRBJ2-1; 7 bases align to TRBD1. V was clipped by 4 bases and J by 4 bases; unmatched bases: 2. Germline V lookup: CDR1 SGDLS, CDR2 YYNGEE. This CDR3 has 13 residues. The DNA of the CDR3 is TGTGCCAGCAGCTCGGGACAGTACAATGAGCAGTTCTTC. Its translation is CASSSGQYNEQFF.

This clone was seen once. The chain combines TRBV6-1 with TRBJ2-7; D remains ambiguous. The CDR3 is 11 residues long. Germline V gives CDR1 MNHNS, CDR2 SASEGT. V lost 7 bases, J lost 2 bases, and 6 bases lay in between. As DNA, the CDR3 is TGTGCCAGCACCTTAGCCTACGAGCAGTACTTC. As protein: CASTLAYEQYF.

The CDR3 is CAIGTVAYEQYF. Written as DNA, the CDR3 is TGTGCCATCGGGACAGTAGCCTACGAGCAGTACTTC. The V gene is TRBV10-3, the J gene TRBJ2-7, with TRBD1 matching over 7 bases. The CDR3 is made up of 12 amino acids. CDR1 and CDR2 (germline): ENHRY, SYGVKD. The J segment lost 2 bases and the V segment lost 8 bases, leaving 3 bases of the junction unmatched.

This clone was seen just once. V is TRBV7-6 and J is TRBJ2-5; 8 bases are shared with TRBD2. V lost 5 bases to trimming and J lost 1 base; unmatched junction nucleotides: 6. The CDR3 sequence is 15 residues long. Looked up from germline, CDR1 is SGHVS and CDR2 is FNYEAQ. CDR3 bases: TGTGCCAGCAGCCGGACGGGGGGGCTCCAAGAGACCCAGTACTTC. Its translation is CASSRTGGLQETQYF.

This chain uses TRBV11-2 with TRBJ2-1, with 8 bases matching TRBD1. CDR1 SGHAT and CDR2 FQNNGV come from the germline V gene. The CDR3 spans 14 residues. V lost 4 bases, J lost 4 bases, and 3 bases stayed unmatched. The CDR3 protein is CASSSWTGYNEQFF. As DNA, the CDR3 is TGTGCCAGCAGCTCCTGGACAGGGTACAATGAGCAGTTCTTC.

This clone has only one observation. The V and J genes are TRBV7-9 and TRBJ1-6; 7 bases are shared with TRBD1. Looked up from germline, CDR1 is SEHNR and CDR2 is FQNEAQ (reference sequence). V shed 1 base and J 7 bases; nucleotides not matched to a gene: 7. This CDR3 has 16 amino acids. CDR3 DNA: TGTGCCAGCAGCTTAGGGGCAGGGGGTTTGAATTCACCCCTCCACTTT. Protein product: CASSLGAGGLNSPLHF. Full variable domain (remainder filled in from reference TRBV7-9 and TRBJ1-6): DTGVSQNPRHKITKRGQNVTFRCDPISEHNRLYWYRQTLGQGPEFLTYFQNEAQLEKSRLLSDRFSAERPKGSFSTLEIQRTEQGDSAMYLCASSLGAGGLNSPLHFGNGTRLTVT.

This chain joins TRBV6-6 and TRBJ1-5; TRBD1 agrees at 8 bases. CDR3 length: 14 residues. CDR1 and CDR2 from the germline V gene are MNHNY and SVGAGI (reference sequence). V lost 5 bases to trimming and J lost 4 bases; unmatched junction nucleotides: 4. CDR3 bases: TGTGCCAGCAGTGATACAGGGGGAAATCAGCCCCAGCATTTT. Residues: CASSDTGGNQPQHF.

The rearrangement joins TRBV7-2 to TRBJ1-6; D gene uncertain. The germline V and J ends were trimmed by 5 bases and 7 bases, with 15 bases remaining between them. Germline CDR1 SGHTA, CDR2 FQGNSA. The CDR3 is made up of 15 amino acids. The CDR3 DNA reads TGTGCCAGCAGCCCCCAGGCTGGCTCCAATTCACCCCTCCACTTT. It specifies CASSPQAGSNSPLHF.

J is TRBJ2-2 and V is TRBV10-3, with D possibly being TRBD1 (5 bases). The CDR3 is 14 amino acids. Deletions cut 0 bases from V and 7 bases from J, with 9 bases between. The germline CDR1 and CDR2 sequences are ENHRY and SYGVKD. CDR3 loop: CAISESQGIGELFF. CDR3 coding DNA: TGTGCCATCAGTGAGTCCCAGGGAATCGGGGAGCTGTTTTTT.

Concerning this clone itself: A read error may produce the germline difference seen at one junction end. The chain has TRBV6-5 and TRBJ1-1; the match to TRBD1 covers 7 bases. CDR1 and CDR2 (germline): MNHEY, SVGAGI. The CDR3 has 15 residues. The DNA for the CDR3 is TGTGCCAGCGGTTACGCCTCAGGGGGATACACCGAAGCTTTCTTT. It encodes CASGYASGGYTEAFF.

In this sample, this clone turned up once. The rearrangement joins TRBV18 to TRBJ1-2; 9 bases agree with TRBD1. V lost 5 bases and J lost 3; bases outside the gene matches: 1. From germline, CDR1 is KGHSH and CDR2 LQKENI. This CDR3 region has 13 residues. The CDR3 DNA is TGTGCCAGCTCAAGGACAGGGGACTATGGCTACACCTTC. Translation: CASSRTGDYGYTF.

The gene calls are TRBV14 and TRBJ1-2; D not resolved. V lost 1 base, J lost 2 bases, and 5 bases lay in between. This CDR3 comprises 13 residues. Germline CDR1 reads SGHDN; CDR2 reads FVKESK. This CDR3 reads CASSQVRNYGYTF. The CDR3 DNA reads as TGTGCCAGCAGCCAAGTCAGGAACTATGGCTACACCTTC.

This clone was counted a few times. V gene TRBV5-1 combines with J gene TRBJ2-1, with D perhaps TRBD1 (6 bases). CDR3 length: 15 amino acids. In germline, CDR1 is SGHRS, CDR2 YFSETQ. V was shortened by 2 bases and J by 6 bases, with 15 bases between the two germline ends. Here the CDR3 DNA reads TGCGCCAGCAGCTTAGTCGCGACAGGTACCAATGAGCAGTTCTTC. Protein sequence: CASSLVATGTNEQFF.

This clone was recorded once. The rearrangement joins TRBV5-1 to TRBJ2-3; no clear D gene. V lost 0 bases, J lost 0 bases, and 8 bases lay in between. Per the germline V gene, CDR1 is SGHRS and CDR2 is YFSETQ. The CDR3 extends over 15 amino acids. The CDR3 protein is CASSLAAASTDTQYF. CDR3 DNA: TGCGCCAGCAGCTTGGCTGCGGCTAGCACAGATACGCAGTATTTT.

CDR3: CSVEKEWSMNTEAFF. The DNA of the CDR3 is TGCAGCGTTGAAAAGGAGTGGAGCATGAACACTGAAGCTTTCTTT. The chain couples TRBV29-1 to TRBJ1-1; D unresolved. The V end was cut by 2 bases, the J end by 0 bases, with 13 bases between. The CDR3 is 15 residues long. The germline V gene encodes CDR1 SQVTM and CDR2 ANQGSEA.

This chain uses TRBV5-1 with TRBJ2-5; 14 bases fit TRBD2. The germline V gene encodes CDR1 SGHRS and CDR2 YFSETQ. The V and J ends lost 4 bases and 0 bases, in that order; junction bases with no gene match: 5. This CDR3 has 17 amino acids. CDR3 in DNA: TGCGCCAGCAGCCTCGGGACTAGCGGGGGCAACCAAGAGACCCAGTACTTC. Translating gives CASSLGTSGGNQETQYF.

J is TRBJ1-3 and V is TRBV14; D unresolved. The CDR3 totals 16 residues. Trimming cost V 1 base and J 0 bases, with 10 bases left between them. Germline CDR1 and CDR2: SGHDN and FVKESK. The CDR3 protein is CASSQGSRYSGNTIYF. CDR3 DNA sequence: TGTGCCAGCAGCCAAGGGAGCCGTTACTCTGGAAACACCATATATTTT.

The V gene is TRBV27, the J gene TRBJ1-2; no reliable D call. Germline CDR1 MNHEY, CDR2 SMNVEV (reference sequence). The V gene lost 6 bases and the J gene lost 0 bases, with 14 bases spanning the gap. The CDR3 is 15 residues long. CDR3 region: CASSPDPQANYGYTF. The CDR3 DNA reads TGTGCCAGCAGCCCAGACCCCCAGGCTAACTATGGCTACACCTTC.

Regarding this clone: Within the sample, other DNA sequences also encode this same CDR3. This sequence joins TRBV30 and TRBJ2-1; 15 bases fit TRBD2. V gave up 5 bases and J gave up 3 bases; unmatched junction bases: 8. The CDR3 covers 17 residues. CDR1 is GTSNPN, CDR2 SVGIG, per germline (reference sequence). The chain's CDR3 is CAWGLAGGEVFYNEQFF. CDR3 DNA: TGTGCCTGGGGACTAGCGGGAGGGGAGGTTTTCTACAATGAGCAGTTCTTC.

The chain uses TRBV6-1 and TRBJ2-5; possible D gene TRBD2, 5 bases. This CDR3 comprises 13 residues. V shed 4 bases and J shed 1 base, with 7 bases lying between them. Per germline, CDR1 MNHNS and CDR2 SASEGT. Here the CDR3 reads CASSVLAQETQYF. CDR3 in DNA: TGTGCCAGCAGTGTTCTAGCCCAAGAGACCCAGTACTTC.

CDR3 nucleotide sequence: TGTGCCTGGGGATCGGGGATCAATCAGCCCCAGCATTTT. Translation gives CAWGSGINQPQHF. The V call is TRBV30, the J call TRBJ1-5; D is unclear. Trimming pared 5 bases from V and 3 bases from J, leaving 11 bases between. Germline V gene sequence: CDR1 GTSNPN, CDR2 SVGIG (reference sequence). The CDR3 length is 13 residues.

The V gene is TRBV5-1, the J gene TRBJ1-1; a possible D gene is TRBD1 (5 bases). V was shortened by 7 bases and J by 3 bases, with 16 bases between the two germline ends. Per germline, CDR1 SGHRS and CDR2 YFSETQ. The CDR3 has 14 amino acids. The CDR3 bases are TGCGCCAGCGCCCCGGACACAGCTTACACTGAAGCTTTCTTT. This codes for CASAPDTAYTEAFF.

This sequence joins TRBV29-1 and TRBJ1-4, with D unclear. The germline CDR1 and CDR2 sequences are SQVTM and ANQGSEA. V lost 7 bases and J 3 bases, leaving 9 bases between the germline ends. The CDR3 is 12 amino acids. The CDR3 spells CSAQSPNEKLFF. Written as DNA, the CDR3 is TGCAGCGCCCAGTCTCCTAATGAAAAACTGTTTTTT. The variable domain in full, with the rest retrieved from reference TRBV29-1 and TRBJ1-4, is SAVISQKPSRDICQRGTSLTIQCQVDSQVTMMFWYRQQPGQSLTLIATANQGSEATYESGFVIDKFPISRPNLTFSTLTVSNMSPEDSSIYLCSAQSPNEKLFFGSGTQLSVL.

The genes are TRBV5-6 and TRBJ1-1; possibly TRBD1 for D (6 bases). V lost 3 bases and J lost 0, with 12 bases in between. There are 15 residues in the CDR3. Germline values: CDR1 SGHDT, CDR2 YYEEEE. The CDR3: CASSSWTAMNTEAFF. In nucleotides, the CDR3 is TGTGCCAGCAGCTCCTGGACAGCGATGAACACTGAAGCTTTCTTT.